This T cell receptor (beta chain) was documented in a study of graft-versus-host responses after intestinal transplantation. The CDR3 is made up of 11 amino acids. Germline V gene lookup returns CDR1 SGHTS and CDR2 YDEGEE. Trimming shortened V by 7 bases and J by 5 bases, and 9 bases separated the two germline ends. About this clone: What it binds is not known.

Measured with immunoSEQ multiplex PCR; TCRdb has only the in-frame clones, and not every one. The data hold tens of thousands of clones, with roughly 91% observed a single time. This specimen consisted of unstimulated CD8+ T cells sorted from spleen or lymph node cells, obtained before intestinal transplant. The TCR was taken from a human donor who received an intestinal transplant. This rearrangement joins TRBV5-8 to TRBJ1-2, with a tentative D call TRBD1 (6 bases). The CDR3 nucleotides read TGTGCCAGCGAGGGGGAGTATGGCTACACCTTC. Its protein product is CASEGEYGYTF.